These T cell receptor beta chains were read from a single sample in a study of blood T cell repertoires in COVID-19. The method was immunoSEQ multiplex PCR; TCRdb's version includes in-frame clones alone and lacks a portion of them. The sample holds some 460,000 clones, about 90% seen once. Sequenced: PBMCs or T cells enriched from blood (not recorded which). These receptors were taken from a young woman who had recovered from COVID-19. Each CDR3 is given with its conserved first and last residue. A D gene is named only where the DNA matches it firmly. Clone size is given for some rows only: seen once, a few or many times, or a class if the clone is expanded.

D gene	V gene	J gene	clone size	CDR3 protein	CDR3 DNA
TRBD1	TRBV5-6	TRBJ1-4	NA	CASSHADRAKLFF	TGTGCCAGCAGCCATGCCGACAGGGCAAAACTGTTTTTT
NA	TRBV18	TRBJ2-1	NA	CASSASRGYNEQFF	TGTGCCAGCTCAGCAAGCCGGGGCTACAATGAGCAGTTCTTC
TRBD1	TRBV30	TRBJ1-4	NA	CAWTPGTGLLNEKLFF	TGTGCCTGGACCCCCGGGACAGGCCTCCTTAATGAAAAACTGTTTTTT
TRBD1	TRBV7-9	TRBJ1-2	NA	CASSPHFPGQGTYGYTF	TGTGCCAGCAGCCCTCATTTCCCGGGACAGGGCACCTATGGCTACACCTTC
TRBD1	TRBV14	TRBJ2-3	NA	CASSQLGTGVGDTQYF	TGTGCCAGCAGCCAACTAGGGACAGGGGTCGGCGATACGCAGTATTTT
TRBD1	TRBV27	TRBJ1-2	NA	CASSLRGQGGGLNYGYTF	TGTGCCAGCAGTTTACGTGGACAGGGTGGGGGCCTTAACTATGGCTACACCTTC
TRBD1	TRBV5-4	TRBJ1-1	NA	CASSWLGQMNTEAFF	TGTGCCAGCAGCTGGTTGGGACAGATGAACACTGAAGCTTTCTTT
NA	TRBV12-3/TRBV12-4	TRBJ1-2	NA	CASRPTGYYGYTF	TGTGCCAGCAGGCCCACAGGGTACTATGGCTACACCTTC
TRBD2	TRBV11-2	TRBJ2-7	NA	CASSLRRLAGDEQYF	TGTGCCAGCAGCTTAAGGCGGCTAGCGGGAGACGAGCAGTACTTC
NA	TRBV5-4	TRBJ1-6	NA	CATQEGLYNSPLHF	TGTGCCACCCAAGAGGGCCTCTATAATTCACCCCTCCACTTT
TRBD1	TRBV28	TRBJ1-5	NA	CASSGGTGGTKSNQPQHF	TGTGCCAGCAGTGGCGGGACAGGGGGAACGAAAAGCAATCAGCCCCAGCATTTT
NA	TRBV2	TRBJ1-2	NA	CASSEGQGTYYGYTF	TGTGCCAGCAGTGAAGGGCAGGGAACTTACTATGGCTACACCTTC
NA	TRBV5-1	TRBJ1-3	NA	CASSPQGGPGNTIYF	TGCGCCAGCAGCCCCCAGGGAGGGCCTGGAAACACCATATATTTT
NA	TRBV28	TRBJ1-1	NA	CASTSSGELKRAEAFF	TGTGCCAGCACCTCCAGCGGGGAGCTGAAGCGCGCTGAAGCTTTCTTT
TRBD2	TRBV7-3	TRBJ2-3	NA	CASSSTGGPADTQYF	TGTGCCAGCAGCTCGACGGGGGGGCCCGCAGATACGCAGTATTTT
TRBD1	TRBV30	TRBJ2-3	NA	CAWSVTLRGRYF	TGTGCCTGGAGTGTAACACTCAGGGGGCGGTATTTT
NA	TRBV28	TRBJ1-3	NA	CASSFGAGRDTIYF	TGTGCCAGCAGTTTTGGGGCAGGACGGGACACCATATATTTT
NA	TRBV27	TRBJ2-7	NA	CASSWGQEEYF	TGTGCCAGCAGTTGGGGTCAGGAGGAGTACTTC
NA	TRBV3-1/TRBV3-2	TRBJ1-6	NA	CASSQEVASPLHF	TGTGCCAGCAGCCAAGAGGTAGCTTCACCCCTCCACTTT
NA	TRBV14	TRBJ1-2	NA	CASSQVAGNGYTF	TGTGCCAGCAGCCAAGTGGCAGGGAACGGCTACACCTTC
NA	TRBV12-3/TRBV12-4	TRBJ2-1	NA	CASSLRDTNEQFF	TGTGCCAGCAGTCTACGGGACACCAATGAGCAGTTCTTC
NA	TRBV10-3	TRBJ2-7	once	CAISERADYEQYF	TGTGCCATCAGTGAAAGAGCGGACTACGAGCAGTACTTC
TRBD2	TRBV9	TRBJ2-7	NA	CASSPRYGLAGKSYEQYF	TGTGCCAGCAGCCCAAGATACGGACTAGCGGGGAAGTCCTACGAGCAGTACTTC
NA	TRBV27	TRBJ1-1	NA	CASSSQGGAEAFF	TGTGCCAGCAGTTCCCAGGGCGGGGCTGAAGCTTTCTTT
TRBD1	TRBV18	TRBJ1-6	NA	CASSLTGTNSPLHF	TGTGCCAGCTCACTGACAGGGACGAATTCACCCCTCCACTTT
NA	TRBV5-1	TRBJ1-1	NA	CASSPTAGDTEAFF	TGCGCCAGCAGCCCAACCGCAGGGGACACTGAAGCTTTCTTT
NA	TRBV6-6	TRBJ2-7	NA	CASSYQQTYEQYF	TGTGCCAGCAGTTATCAACAGACCTACGAGCAGTACTTC
TRBD2	TRBV6-4	TRBJ2-1	NA	CASSTSGGEYNEQFF	TGTGCCAGCTCGACTAGCGGGGGGGAATACAATGAGCAGTTCTTC
TRBD2	TRBV19	TRBJ2-5	NA	CASANKRGGLETQYF	TGTGCCAGTGCAAACAAACGGGGGGGCCTGGAGACCCAGTACTTC
TRBD1	TRBV7-9	TRBJ1-4	NA	CASSPDRGQNEKLFF	TGTGCCAGCAGCCCGGACAGGGGCCAGAATGAAAAACTGTTTTTT
NA	TRBV30	TRBJ1-1	NA	CAWSVTGSEAFF	TGTGCCTGGAGTGTAACGGGGTCTGAGGCTTTCTTT
NA	TRBV7-9	TRBJ1-1	NA	CASSLRGNTEAFF	TGTGCCAGCAGCTTACGCGGGAACACTGAAGCTTTCTTT
TRBD2	TRBV7-9	TRBJ2-3	NA	CASSFPRVGGTDTQYF	TGTGCCAGCAGCTTTCCCAGGGTGGGGGGGACAGATACGCAGTATTTT
NA	TRBV2	TRBJ1-1	once	CASSALGPFSEAFF	TGTGCCAGCAGTGCTCTGGGGCCCTTTTCTGAAGCTTTCTTT
NA	TRBV19	TRBJ1-2	NA	CASSIDSGTGAYGYTF	TGTGCCAGTAGTATAGATTCGGGGACGGGAGCGTATGGCTACACCTTC
NA	TRBV2	TRBJ1-1	NA	CASSYTEAFF	TGTGCCAGCAGCTACACTGAAGCTTTCTTT
TRBD2	TRBV11-3	TRBJ2-1	NA	CASSLVSSGGPNEQFF	TGTGCCAGCAGCTTAGTCTCTAGCGGGGGACCAAATGAGCAGTTCTTC
TRBD2	TRBV12-3/TRBV12-4	TRBJ2-5	NA	CASKGGAQETQYF	TGTGCCAGCAAGGGAGGGGCACAAGAGACCCAGTACTTC
NA	TRBV30	TRBJ2-5	NA	CAWRGSGHETQYF	TGTGCCTGGAGGGGTTCGGGACATGAGACCCAGTACTTC
NA	TRBV7-3	TRBJ2-1	NA	CASSFRAGEANEQFF	TGTGCCAGCAGCTTTAGGGCAGGGGAAGCCAATGAGCAGTTCTTC
NA	TRBV6-5	TRBJ2-2	NA	CASSRGNTGELFF	TGTGCCAGCTCCAGGGGAAACACCGGGGAGCTGTTTTTT
NA	TRBV30	TRBJ2-2	NA	CAWMSTENTGELFF	TGTGCCTGGATGTCGACAGAGAACACCGGGGAGCTGTTTTTT
NA	TRBV21-1	TRBJ1-5	NA	CASSKLWEEPQHF	TGTGCCAGCAGCAAACTCTGGGAGGAGCCCCAGCATTTT
NA	TRBV7-9	TRBJ1-2	NA	CASRVARGSLSTYYTF	TGTGCCAGCCGAGTCGCCAGGGGAAGTCTTTCGACCTACTACACCTTC
TRBD1	TRBV11-2	TRBJ2-7	few	CASSPINRAGTGGYEQYF	TGTGCCAGCAGCCCCATAAATCGCGCCGGGACAGGGGGGTACGAGCAGTACTTC
TRBD1	TRBV28	TRBJ1-4	NA	CASRPTGQGLEKLFF	TGTGCCAGCAGACCCACAGGACAGGGGCTTGAAAAACTGTTTTTT
NA	TRBV6-5	TRBJ1-6	few	CASNWGEFSPLHF	TGTGCCAGCAACTGGGGGGAGTTTTCACCCCTCCACTTT
NA	TRBV6-4	TRBJ2-7	NA	CARDYYEQYF	TGTGCCAGGGACTACTACGAGCAGTACTTC
NA	TRBV12-3/TRBV12-4	TRBJ1-2	NA	CASSLGSNYGYTF	TGTGCCAGCAGTTTAGGGAGTAACTATGGCTACACCTTC
NA	TRBV5-1	TRBJ2-7	few	CASVGVVICTYEQYF	TGCGCCAGCGTAGGGGTTGTAATTTGCACCTACGAGCAGTACTTC
TRBD2	TRBV29-1	TRBJ2-4	once	CSVQGLAWDIQYF	TGCAGCGTTCAAGGACTAGCATGGGATATTCAGTACTTC
NA	TRBV19	TRBJ1-5	NA	CASIPPNGNQPQHF	TGTGCCAGTATTCCCCCCAATGGCAATCAGCCCCAGCATTTT
TRBD1	TRBV5-4	TRBJ2-3	NA	CASSFRDRGTDTQYF	TGTGCCAGCAGCTTCCGGGACAGGGGCACAGATACGCAGTATTTT
NA	TRBV12-5	TRBJ1-5	NA	CASGLVPRQGNQPQHF	TGTGCTAGTGGTTTGGTACCAAGACAGGGCAATCAGCCCCAGCATTTT
NA	TRBV11-3	TRBJ2-1	NA	CASSLSTDYNEQFF	TGTGCCAGCAGCTTATCCACAGACTACAATGAGCAGTTCTTC
TRBD1	TRBV10-3	TRBJ1-4	NA	CAISDDRGTMKLFF	TGTGCCATCAGTGATGACAGGGGAACAATGAAACTGTTTTTT